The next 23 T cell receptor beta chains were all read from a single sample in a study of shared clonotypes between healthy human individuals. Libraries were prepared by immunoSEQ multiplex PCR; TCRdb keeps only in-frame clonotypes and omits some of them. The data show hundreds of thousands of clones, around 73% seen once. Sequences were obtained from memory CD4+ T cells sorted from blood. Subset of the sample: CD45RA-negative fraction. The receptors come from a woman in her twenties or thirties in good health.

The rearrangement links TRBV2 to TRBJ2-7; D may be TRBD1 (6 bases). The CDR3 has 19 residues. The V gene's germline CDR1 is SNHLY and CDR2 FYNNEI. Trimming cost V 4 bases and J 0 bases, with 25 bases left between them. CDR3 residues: CASSATSRTVLPSSYEQYF. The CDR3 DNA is TGTGCCAGCAGTGCAACCTCCAGGACAGTTCTTCCGAGCTCCTACGAGCAGTACTTC. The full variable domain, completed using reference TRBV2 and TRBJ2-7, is EPEVTQTPSHQVTQMGQEVILRCVPISNHLYFYWYRQILGQKVEFLVSFYNNEISEKSEIFDDQFSVERPDGSNFTLKIRSTKLEDSAMYFCASSATSRTVLPSSYEQYFGPGTRLTVT.

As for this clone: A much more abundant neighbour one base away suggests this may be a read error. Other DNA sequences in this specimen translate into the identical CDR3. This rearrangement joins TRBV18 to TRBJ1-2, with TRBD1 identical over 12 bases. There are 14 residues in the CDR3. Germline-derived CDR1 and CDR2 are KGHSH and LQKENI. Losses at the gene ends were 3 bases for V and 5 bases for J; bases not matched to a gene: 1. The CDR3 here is CASSPGQGAYGYTF. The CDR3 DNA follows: TGTGCCAGCTCACCGGGACAGGGGGCGTATGGCTACACCTTC. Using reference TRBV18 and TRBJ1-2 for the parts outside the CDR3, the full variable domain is NAGVMQNPRHLVRRRGQEARLRCSPMKGHSHVYWYRQLPEEGLKFMVYLQKENIIDESGMPKERFSAEFPKEGPSILRIQQVVRGDSAAYFCASSPGQGAYGYTFGSGTRLTVV.

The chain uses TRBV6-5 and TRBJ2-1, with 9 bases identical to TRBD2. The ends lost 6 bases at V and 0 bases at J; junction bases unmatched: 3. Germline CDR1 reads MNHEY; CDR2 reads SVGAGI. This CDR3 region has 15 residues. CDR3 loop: CASSISGSSYNEQFF. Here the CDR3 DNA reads TGTGCCAGCAGCATTAGCGGGAGCTCCTACAATGAGCAGTTCTTC.

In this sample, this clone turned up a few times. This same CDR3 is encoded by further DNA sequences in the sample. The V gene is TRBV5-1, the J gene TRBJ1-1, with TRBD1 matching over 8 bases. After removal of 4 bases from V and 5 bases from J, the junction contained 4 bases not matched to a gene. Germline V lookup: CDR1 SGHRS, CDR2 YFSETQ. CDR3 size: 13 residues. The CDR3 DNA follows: TGCGCCAGCAGCCCGTGGACAGGGACTGAAGCTTTCTTT. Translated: CASSPWTGTEAFF. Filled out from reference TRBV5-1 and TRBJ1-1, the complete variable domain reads KAGVTQTPRYLIKTRGQQVTLSCSPISGHRSVSWYQQTPGQGLQFLFEYFSETQRNKGNFPGRFSGRQFSNSRSEMNVSTLELGDSALYLCASSPWTGTEAFFGQGTRLTVV.

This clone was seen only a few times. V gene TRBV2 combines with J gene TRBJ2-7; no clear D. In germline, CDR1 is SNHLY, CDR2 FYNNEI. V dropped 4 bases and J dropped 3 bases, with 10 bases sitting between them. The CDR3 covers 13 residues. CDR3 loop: CASSGQMGYEQYF. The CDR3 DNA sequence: TGTGCCAGCAGTGGACAAATGGGCTACGAGCAGTACTTC.

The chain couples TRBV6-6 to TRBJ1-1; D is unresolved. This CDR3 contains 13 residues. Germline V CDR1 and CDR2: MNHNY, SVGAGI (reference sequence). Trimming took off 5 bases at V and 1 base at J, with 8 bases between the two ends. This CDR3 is CASSPTRNTEAFF. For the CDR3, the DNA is TGTGCCAGCAGTCCGACTAGGAACACTGAAGCTTTCTTT.

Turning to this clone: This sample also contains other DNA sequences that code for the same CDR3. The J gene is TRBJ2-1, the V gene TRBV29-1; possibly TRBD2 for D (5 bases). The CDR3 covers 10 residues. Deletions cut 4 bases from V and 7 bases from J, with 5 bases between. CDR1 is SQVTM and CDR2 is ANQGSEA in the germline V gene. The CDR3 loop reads CSVGGNEQFF. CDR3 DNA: TGCAGCGTTGGAGGGAATGAGCAGTTCTTC.

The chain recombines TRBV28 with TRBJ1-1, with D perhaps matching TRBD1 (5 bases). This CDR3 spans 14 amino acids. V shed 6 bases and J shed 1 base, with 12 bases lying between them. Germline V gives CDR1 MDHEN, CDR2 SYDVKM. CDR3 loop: CASRTPGQNTEAFF. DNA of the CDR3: TGTGCCAGCAGGACCCCCGGACAGAACACTGAAGCTTTCTTT.

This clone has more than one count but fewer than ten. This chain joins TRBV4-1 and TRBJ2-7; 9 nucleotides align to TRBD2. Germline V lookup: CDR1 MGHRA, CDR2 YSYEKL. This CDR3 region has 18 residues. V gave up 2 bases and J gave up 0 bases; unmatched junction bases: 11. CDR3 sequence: CASSQRVAASGNSYEQYF. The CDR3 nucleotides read TGCGCCAGCAGCCAACGAGTAGCAGCTAGCGGGAACTCCTACGAGCAGTACTTC.

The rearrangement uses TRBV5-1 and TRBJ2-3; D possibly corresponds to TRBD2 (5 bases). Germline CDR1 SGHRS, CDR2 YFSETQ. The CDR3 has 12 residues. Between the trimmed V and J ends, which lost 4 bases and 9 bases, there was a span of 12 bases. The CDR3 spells CASSPGRGTQYF. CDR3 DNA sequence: TGCGCCAGCAGCCCGGGCCGGGGAACGCAGTATTTT.

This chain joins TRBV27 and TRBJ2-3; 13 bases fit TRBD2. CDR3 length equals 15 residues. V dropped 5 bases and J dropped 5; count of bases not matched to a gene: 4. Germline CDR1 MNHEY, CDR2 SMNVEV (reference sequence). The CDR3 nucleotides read TGTGCCAGCAGTCGCCGGACTAGCGGGAGAGATACGCAGTATTTT. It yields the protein CASSRRTSGRDTQYF.

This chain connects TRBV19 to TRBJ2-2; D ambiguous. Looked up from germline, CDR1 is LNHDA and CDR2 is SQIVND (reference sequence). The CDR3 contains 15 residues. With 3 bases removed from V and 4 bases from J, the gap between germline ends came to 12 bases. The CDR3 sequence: CASSISRRATGELFF. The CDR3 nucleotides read TGTGCCAGTAGTATTTCCCGCCGGGCCACCGGGGAGCTGTTTTTT.

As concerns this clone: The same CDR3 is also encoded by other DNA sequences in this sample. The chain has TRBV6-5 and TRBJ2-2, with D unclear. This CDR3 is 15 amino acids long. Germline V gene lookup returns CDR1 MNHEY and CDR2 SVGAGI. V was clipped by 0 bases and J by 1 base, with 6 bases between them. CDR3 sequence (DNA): TGTGCCAGCAGTTACTCGAGGCAGAACACCGGGGAGCTGTTTTTT. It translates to CASSYSRQNTGELFF.

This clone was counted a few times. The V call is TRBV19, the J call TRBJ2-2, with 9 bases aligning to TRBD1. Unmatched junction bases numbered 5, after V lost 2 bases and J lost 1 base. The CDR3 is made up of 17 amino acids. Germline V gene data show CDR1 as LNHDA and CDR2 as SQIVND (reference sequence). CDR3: CASSIYRGRQNTGELFF. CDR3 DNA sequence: TGTGCCAGTAGTATATACAGGGGGCGACAGAACACCGGGGAGCTGTTTTTT.

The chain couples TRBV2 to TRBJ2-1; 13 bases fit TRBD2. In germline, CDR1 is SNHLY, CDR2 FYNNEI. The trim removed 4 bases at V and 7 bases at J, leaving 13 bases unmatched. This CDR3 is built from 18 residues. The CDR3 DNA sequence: TGTGCCAGCAGTGTTGCTGGGACGGGACTAGCGGGACAAAATGAGCAGTTCTTC. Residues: CASSVAGTGLAGQNEQFF. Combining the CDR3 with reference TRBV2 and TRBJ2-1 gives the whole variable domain EPEVTQTPSHQVTQMGQEVILRCVPISNHLYFYWYRQILGQKVEFLVSFYNNEISEKSEIFDDQFSVERPDGSNFTLKIRSTKLEDSAMYFCASSVAGTGLAGQNEQFFGPGTRLTVL.

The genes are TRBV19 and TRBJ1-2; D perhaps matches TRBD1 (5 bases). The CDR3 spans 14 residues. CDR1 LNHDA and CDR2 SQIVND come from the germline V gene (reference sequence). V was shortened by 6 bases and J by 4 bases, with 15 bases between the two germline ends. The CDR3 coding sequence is TGTGCCAGTAGACCCTCCCCCGGGACCTATGGCTACACCTTC. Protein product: CASRPSPGTYGYTF.

The CDR3 coding sequence is TGCGCCAGCAGCCAAGAAGGCGGGGTGAGGTATCGGTTCTTC. Protein product: CASSQEGGVRYRFF. The V and J genes are TRBV4-1 and TRBJ2-1; weak D call: TRBD2 (6 bases). The CDR3 has 14 amino acids. CDR1 MGHRA and CDR2 YSYEKL come from the germline V gene. V lost 0 bases to trimming and J lost 15 bases, with 18 bases between them.

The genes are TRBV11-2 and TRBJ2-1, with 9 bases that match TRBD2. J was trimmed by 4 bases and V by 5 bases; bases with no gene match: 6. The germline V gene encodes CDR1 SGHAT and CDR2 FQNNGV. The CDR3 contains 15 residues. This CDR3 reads CASSRSGSLYNEQFF. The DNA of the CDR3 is TGTGCCAGCAGCCGTAGCGGGAGCCTTTACAATGAGCAGTTCTTC.

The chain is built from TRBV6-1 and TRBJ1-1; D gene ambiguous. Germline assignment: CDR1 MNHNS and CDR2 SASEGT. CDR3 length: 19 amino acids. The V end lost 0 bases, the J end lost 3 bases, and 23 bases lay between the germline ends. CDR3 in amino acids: CASSEAILQNWEVDTEAFF. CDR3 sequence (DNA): TGTGCCAGCAGTGAAGCGATACTACAGAATTGGGAGGTGGACACTGAAGCTTTCTTT.

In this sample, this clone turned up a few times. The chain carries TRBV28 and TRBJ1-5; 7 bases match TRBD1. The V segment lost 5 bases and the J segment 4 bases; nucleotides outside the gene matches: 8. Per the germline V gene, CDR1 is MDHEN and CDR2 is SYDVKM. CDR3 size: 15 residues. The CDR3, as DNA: TGTGCCAGCAGTCCAGGGGGGTATAGGAATCAGCCCCAGCATTTT. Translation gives CASSPGGYRNQPQHF. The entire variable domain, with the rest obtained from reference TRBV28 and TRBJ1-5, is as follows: DVKVTQSSRYLVKRTGEKVFLECVQDMDHENMFWYRQDPGLGLRLIYFSYDVKMKEKGDIPEGYSVSREKKERFSLILESASTNQTSMYLCASSPGGYRNQPQHFGDGTRLSIL.

The CDR3 region is CATEATSGGYEQYF. CDR3 nucleotides: TGCGCCACCGAAGCGACTAGCGGGGGCTACGAGCAGTACTTC. The chain has TRBV5-1 and TRBJ2-5, with 12 bases aligning to TRBD2. The J call is doubtful: the DNA matches TRBJ2-7 better. CDR3 size: 14 residues. Germline CDR1 is SGHRS and CDR2 is YFSETQ.

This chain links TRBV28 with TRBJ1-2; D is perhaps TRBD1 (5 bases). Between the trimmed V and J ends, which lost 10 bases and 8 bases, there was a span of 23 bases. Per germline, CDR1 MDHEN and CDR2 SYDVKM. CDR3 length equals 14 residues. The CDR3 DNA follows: TGTGCCACCCGTACTAGGGGCACCGCGGGGGGCTACACCTTC. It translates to CATRTRGTAGGYTF.

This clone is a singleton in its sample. Here the CDR3 reads CASSLGQGPEAFF. Here the CDR3 DNA reads TGTGCCAGCAGCTTAGGGCAGGGCCCTGAAGCTTTCTTT. This chain links TRBV7-9 with TRBJ1-1; D might be TRBD1 (5 bases). Germline V gene sequence: CDR1 SEHNR, CDR2 FQNEAQ (reference sequence). V lost 1 base, J lost 6 bases, and 9 bases lay in between. The CDR3 length is 13 residues.